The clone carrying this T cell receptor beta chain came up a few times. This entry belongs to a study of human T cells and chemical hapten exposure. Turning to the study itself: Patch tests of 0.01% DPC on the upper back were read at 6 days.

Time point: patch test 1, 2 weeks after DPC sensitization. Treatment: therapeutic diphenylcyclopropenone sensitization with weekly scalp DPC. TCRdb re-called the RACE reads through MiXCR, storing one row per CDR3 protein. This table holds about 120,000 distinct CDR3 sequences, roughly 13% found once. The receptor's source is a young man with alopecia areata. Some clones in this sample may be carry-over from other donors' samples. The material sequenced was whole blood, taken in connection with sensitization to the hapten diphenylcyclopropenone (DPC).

The CDR3 reads CASSAGGGPNQPQHF. DNA for the CDR3: TGTGCCAGCAGCGCGGGCGGAGGCCCCAATCAGCCCCAGCATTTT. The V gene is TRBV12-3 or TRBV12-4, the J gene TRBJ1-5; D unresolved. The CDR3 is 15 residues long. Trimming took 6 bases from V and 3 from J, leaving 15 bases between them.